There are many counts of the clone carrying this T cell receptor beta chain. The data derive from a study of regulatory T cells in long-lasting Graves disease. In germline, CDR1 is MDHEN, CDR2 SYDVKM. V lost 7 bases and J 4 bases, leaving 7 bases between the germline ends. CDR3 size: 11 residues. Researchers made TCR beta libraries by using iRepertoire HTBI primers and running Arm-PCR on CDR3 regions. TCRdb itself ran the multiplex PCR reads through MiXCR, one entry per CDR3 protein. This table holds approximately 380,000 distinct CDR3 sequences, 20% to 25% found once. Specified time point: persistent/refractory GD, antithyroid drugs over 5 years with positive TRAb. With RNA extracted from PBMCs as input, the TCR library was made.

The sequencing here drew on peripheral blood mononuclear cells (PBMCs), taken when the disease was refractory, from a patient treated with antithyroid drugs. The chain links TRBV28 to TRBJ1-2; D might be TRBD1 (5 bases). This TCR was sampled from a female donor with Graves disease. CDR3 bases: TGTGCCAGCATTGGGGGCTATGGCTACACCTTC. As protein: CASIGGYGYTF.